The following is a TCR beta chain sequence with its context. Its antigen is unknown. The run of the v3.0 immunoSEQ assay was at survey level. Generated by immunoSEQ multiplex PCR, the TCRdb table keeps only in-frame clones and is missing some. This table has around 29,000 clones, about 94% appearing once. The data were obtained in a study of long-term antiretroviral therapy in people with HIV. Study conclusions and caveats: ART preceded a rise in diversity that nonetheless stayed lower than in transplant donor controls. Blood dating 2004 to 2017 may reflect older ART regimens.

CDR1 and CDR2 from the germline V gene are SGHTA and FQGTGA. The CDR3 is 15 residues long. Between the trimmed V and J ends, which lost 5 bases and 4 bases, there was a span of 17 bases. This TCR was recovered from a woman aged 40 to 50 with HIV. The sequenced sample was unsorted PBMCs, obtained roughly 6.3 years after starting antiretroviral therapy. The V call is TRBV7-3, the J call TRBJ1-2; perhaps TRBD1 as D (6 bases). The CDR3 protein is CASSQGLTGSYGYTF. The CDR3 nucleotides are TGTGCCAGCAGCCAAGGGCTTACAGGGAGCTATGGCTACACCTTC.